This record concerns one T cell receptor (beta chain) sequence. The record originates from a study of control samples from healthy donors and cancer patients. Trimming removed 3 bases from V and 9 bases from J, with 9 bases in between. This CDR3 has 12 residues. Germline values: CDR1 KGHSH, CDR2 LQKENI. Sequencing was performed with immunoSEQ multiplex PCR; in TCRdb, only in-frame clones are kept and a portion is missing. The sample yields more than 10,000 clones, approximately 93% seen once. Sequencing input: PBMCs. The sequence came from a man between 65 and 85 years old with head and neck cancer. J is TRBJ2-1 and V is TRBV18; D not resolved. This CDR3 is CASSPPMGEQFF. Here the CDR3 DNA reads TGTGCCAGCTCACCCCCAATGGGTGAGCAGTTCTTC.